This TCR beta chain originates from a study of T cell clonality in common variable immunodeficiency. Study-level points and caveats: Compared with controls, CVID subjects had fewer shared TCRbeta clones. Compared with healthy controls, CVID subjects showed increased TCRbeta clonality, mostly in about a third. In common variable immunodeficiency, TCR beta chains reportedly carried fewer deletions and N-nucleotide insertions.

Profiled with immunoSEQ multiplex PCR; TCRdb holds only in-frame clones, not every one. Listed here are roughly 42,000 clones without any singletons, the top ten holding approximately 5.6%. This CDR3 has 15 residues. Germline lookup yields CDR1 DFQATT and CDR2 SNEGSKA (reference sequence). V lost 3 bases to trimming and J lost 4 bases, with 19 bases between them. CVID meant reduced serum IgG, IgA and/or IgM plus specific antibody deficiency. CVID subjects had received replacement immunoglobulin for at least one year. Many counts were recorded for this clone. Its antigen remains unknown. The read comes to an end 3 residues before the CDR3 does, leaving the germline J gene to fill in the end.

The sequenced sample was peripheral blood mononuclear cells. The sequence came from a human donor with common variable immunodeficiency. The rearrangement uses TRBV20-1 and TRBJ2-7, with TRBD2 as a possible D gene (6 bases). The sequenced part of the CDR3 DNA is TGCAGTGCTAGGCGCGTGGGCGGGGTAGTATACGAG. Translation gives CSARRVGGVVYE. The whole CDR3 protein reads CSARRVGGVVYEQYF.